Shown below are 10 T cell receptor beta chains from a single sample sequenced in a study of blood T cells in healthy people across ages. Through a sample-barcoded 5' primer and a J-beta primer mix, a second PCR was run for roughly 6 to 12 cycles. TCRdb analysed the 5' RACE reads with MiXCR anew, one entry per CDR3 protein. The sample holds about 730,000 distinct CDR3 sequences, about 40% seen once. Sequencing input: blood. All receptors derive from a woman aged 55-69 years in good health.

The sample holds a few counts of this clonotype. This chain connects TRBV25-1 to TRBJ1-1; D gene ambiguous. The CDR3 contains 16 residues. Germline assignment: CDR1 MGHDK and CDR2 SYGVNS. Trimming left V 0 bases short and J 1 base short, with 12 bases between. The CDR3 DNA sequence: TGTGCCAGCAGTGAATATTCATCACGGGGGAACACTGAAGCTTTCTTT. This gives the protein CASSEYSSRGNTEAFF.

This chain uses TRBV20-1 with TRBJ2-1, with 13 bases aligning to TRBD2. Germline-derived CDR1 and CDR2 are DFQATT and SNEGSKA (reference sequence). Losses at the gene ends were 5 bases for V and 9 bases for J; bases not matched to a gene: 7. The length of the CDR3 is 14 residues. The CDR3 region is CSALGLAGVGEQFF. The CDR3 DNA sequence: TGCAGTGCTCTCGGACTAGCGGGAGTTGGTGAGCAGTTCTTC.

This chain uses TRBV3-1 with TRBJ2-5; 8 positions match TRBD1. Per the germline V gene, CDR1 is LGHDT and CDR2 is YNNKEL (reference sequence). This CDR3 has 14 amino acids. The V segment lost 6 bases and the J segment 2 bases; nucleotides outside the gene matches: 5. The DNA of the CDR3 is TGTGCCAGCAGACTCCGGGACAGGCAAGAGACCCAGTACTTC. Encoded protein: CASRLRDRQETQYF.

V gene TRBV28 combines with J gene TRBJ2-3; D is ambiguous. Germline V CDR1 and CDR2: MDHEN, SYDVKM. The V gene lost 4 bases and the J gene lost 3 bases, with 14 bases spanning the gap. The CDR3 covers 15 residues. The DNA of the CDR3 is TGTGCCAGCAGTTCTTGGTCGACGGAAACAGATACGCAGTATTTT. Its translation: CASSSWSTETDTQYF.

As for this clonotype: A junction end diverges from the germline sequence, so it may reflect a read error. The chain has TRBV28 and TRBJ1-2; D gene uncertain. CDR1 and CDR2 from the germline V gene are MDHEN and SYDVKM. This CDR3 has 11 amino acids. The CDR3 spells CASSWIYGYTF. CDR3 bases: TGTGCCAGCAGTTGGATCTATGGTTACACCTTC.

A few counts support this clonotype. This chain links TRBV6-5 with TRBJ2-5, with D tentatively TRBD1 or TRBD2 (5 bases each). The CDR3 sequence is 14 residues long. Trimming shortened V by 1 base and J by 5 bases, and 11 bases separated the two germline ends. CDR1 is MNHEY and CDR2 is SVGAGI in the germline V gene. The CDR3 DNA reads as TGTGCCAGCAGTTACTACCGGGGCCGGGAGACCCAGTACTTC. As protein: CASSYYRGRETQYF.

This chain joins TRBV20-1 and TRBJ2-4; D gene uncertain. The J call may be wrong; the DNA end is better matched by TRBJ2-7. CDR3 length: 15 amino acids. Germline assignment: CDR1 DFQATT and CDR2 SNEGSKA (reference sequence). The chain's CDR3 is CSARDPALGAYEQYF. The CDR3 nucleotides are TGCAGTGCTAGAGATCCCGCGTTAGGTGCCTACGAGCAGTACTTC.

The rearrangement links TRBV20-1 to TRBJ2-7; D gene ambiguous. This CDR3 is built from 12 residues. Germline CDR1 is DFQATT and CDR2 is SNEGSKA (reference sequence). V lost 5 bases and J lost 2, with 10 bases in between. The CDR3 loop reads CSARGGAYEQYF. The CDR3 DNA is TGCAGTGCTCGCGGTGGGGCCTACGAGCAGTACTTC.

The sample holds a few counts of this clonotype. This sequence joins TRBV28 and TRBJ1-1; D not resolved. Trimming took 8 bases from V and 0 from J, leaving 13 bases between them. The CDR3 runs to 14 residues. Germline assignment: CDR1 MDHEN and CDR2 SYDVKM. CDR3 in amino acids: CASSAGGMNTEAFF. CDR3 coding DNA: TGTGCCAGCTCTGCGGGAGGAATGAACACTGAAGCTTTCTTT.

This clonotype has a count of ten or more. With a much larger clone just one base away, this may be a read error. The CDR3 here is CASTLTDTQYF. The CDR3 DNA reads as TGTGCCAGCACCCTCACAGATACGCAGTATTTT. The rearrangement links TRBV7-2 to TRBJ2-3; D gene uncertain. Germline V gene sequence: CDR1 SGHTA, CDR2 FQGNSA. Trimming cost V 7 bases and J 2 bases, with 4 bases left between them. The CDR3 is 11 amino acids.